Sequencing of this T cell receptor (beta chain) was carried out in a study of cytomegalovirus exposure and HLA in healthy donors. Trimming removed 10 bases from V and 1 base from J, with 19 bases in between. This CDR3 spans 15 amino acids. Germline V gives CDR1 ENHRY, CDR2 SYGVKD. Clones were read by immunoSEQ multiplex PCR, and TCRdb kept only the in-frame ones, dropping some. The sample gives 110,000 or so clones, under 97% of which show up once; about 0.7% is in the top ten. This chain joins TRBV10-3 and TRBJ2-5; tentatively, D is TRBD1 (6 bases). Sequencing used PBMCs. The sequence was obtained from a woman between 18 and 29 years old in good health and CMV-seronegative. This CDR3 reads CATRGGQARQETQYF. CDR3 in DNA: TGTGCCACCAGGGGTGGGCAGGCACGCCAAGAGACCCAGTACTTC.